The 26 T cell receptor beta chains reported below all come from one sample, sequenced in a study of cytomegalovirus exposure and HLA in healthy donors. Repertoires were generated with immunoSEQ multiplex PCR, while TCRdb's copy carries only in-frame clones and drops some. The sample includes about 250,000 clones, about 87% of them seen just once. The sample consisted of PBMCs. The receptors originated from a man younger than 35 in good health and CMV-seronegative.

The chain recombines TRBV27 with TRBJ1-2, with D possibly TRBD1 on 5 matching bases. CDR1 is MNHEY, CDR2 SMNVEV, per germline (reference sequence). V was cut by 2 bases and J by 4 bases, with 17 bases left in between. The length of the CDR3 is 16 residues. CDR3 amino acids: CASSLRPNGGVYGYTF. The CDR3 DNA follows: TGTGCCAGCAGTTTAAGACCAAATGGGGGGGTCTATGGCTACACCTTC.

V usage is TRBV28 and J usage is TRBJ1-5, with unresolved D. The CDR3 extends over 15 amino acids. Trimming left V 7 bases short and J 2 bases short, with 15 bases between. Germline CDR1 and CDR2: MDHEN and SYDVKM. The CDR3 region has the DNA TGTGCCAGCACCTCAGCCCCGGGTGGCAATCAGCCCCAGCATTTT. It codes for CASTSAPGGNQPQHF.

This sequence joins TRBV6-5 and TRBJ1-2; D gene unclear. CDR3 length: 13 residues. Germline V CDR1 and CDR2: MNHEY, SVGAGI. Trimming left V 8 bases short and J 2 bases short, with 12 bases between. This CDR3 reads CASLRGPNYGYTF. CDR3 DNA sequence: TGTGCCAGCCTGCGAGGGCCCAACTATGGCTACACCTTC.

J is TRBJ1-3 and V is TRBV6-5; D remains unclear. The CDR3 sequence is 14 residues long. The V and J ends lost 0 bases and 3 bases respectively, with 6 bases between them. Germline V CDR1 and CDR2: MNHEY, SVGAGI. DNA for the CDR3: TGTGCCAGCAGTTACTCGACTAGTGGAAACACCATATATTTT. Its translation: CASSYSTSGNTIYF.

A single count supports this clone. This chain links TRBV28 with TRBJ1-2, with TRBD1 as a possible D gene (5 bases). The V gene's germline CDR1 is MDHEN and CDR2 SYDVKM. V lost 2 bases to trimming and J lost 4 bases, with 11 bases between them. The CDR3 length is 14 residues. The CDR3 nucleotides read TGTGCCAGCAGTTTAGGCGGGGGAGGCTATGGCTACACCTTC. This translates into CASSLGGGGYGYTF.

The V and J genes are TRBV9 and TRBJ2-2; 8 nucleotides agree with TRBD1. The CDR3 consists of 14 residues. Trimming removed 2 bases from V and 4 bases from J; junction bases left unmatched: 1. Germline assignment: CDR1 SGDLS and CDR2 YYNGEE. The CDR3 reads CASSVGTGTGELFF. The CDR3, as DNA: TGTGCCAGCAGCGTTGGGACAGGCACCGGGGAGCTGTTTTTT.

This clone has more than one count but fewer than ten. The rearrangement links TRBV27 to TRBJ1-1; D is ambiguous. The CDR3 loop spans 12 amino acids. Germline V lookup: CDR1 MNHEY, CDR2 SMNVEV (reference sequence). Trimming removed 7 bases at V and 7 bases at J, with 13 bases between. CDR3 DNA sequence: TGTGCCAGCAAAGGATGGGCCGGTGAAGCTTTCTTT. Residues: CASKGWAGEAFF.

The genes are TRBV19 and TRBJ2-2; 7 bases fit TRBD1. Per the germline V gene, CDR1 is LNHDA and CDR2 is SQIVND (reference sequence). Trimming at V came to 7 bases and at J to 4 bases, leaving 9 bases not matched to a gene. This CDR3 has 15 amino acids. Here the CDR3 DNA reads TGTGCCAGTATCAGAGGACAGGCACTCACCGGGGAGCTGTTTTTT. Protein sequence: CASIRGQALTGELFF. The full variable domain, with the rest looked up from reference TRBV19 and TRBJ2-2, is DGGITQSPKYLFRKEGQNVTLSCEQNLNHDAMYWYRQDPGQGLRLIYYSQIVNDFQKGDIAEGYSVSREKKESFPLTVTSAQKNPTAFYLCASIRGQALTGELFFGEGSRLTVL.

J is TRBJ2-7 and V is TRBV6-1; D unresolved. Trimming left V 4 bases short and J 4 bases short, with 8 bases between. CDR3 length: 12 residues. Germline CDR1 and CDR2: MNHNS and SASEGT. CDR3 DNA sequence: TGTGCCAGCAGTGCCCTCTTTTACGAGCAGTACTTC. Encoded protein: CASSALFYEQYF.

This clone was seen only once. This chain connects TRBV9 to TRBJ2-6, with D maybe TRBD2 (6 bases). This CDR3 is 17 amino acids long. V dropped 0 bases and J dropped 2 bases, with 12 bases sitting between them. Germline assignment: CDR1 SGDLS and CDR2 YYNGEE. The CDR3 coding sequence is TGTGCCAGCAGCGTAGCCGGGGGTCAGACTGGGGCCAACGTCCTGACTTTC. Amino acids: CASSVAGGQTGANVLTF. The full variable domain, with the rest looked up from reference TRBV9 and TRBJ2-6, is DSGVTQTPKHLITATGQRVTLRCSPRSGDLSVYWYQQSLDQGLQFLIQYYNGEERAKGNILERFSAQQFPDLHSELNLSSLELGDSALYFCASSVAGGQTGANVLTFGAGSRLTVL.

The chain joins TRBV28 to TRBJ1-2, with TRBD1 as a possible D gene (6 bases). This CDR3 has 12 amino acids. The germline CDR1 and CDR2 sequences are MDHEN and SYDVKM. Trimming took off 10 bases at V and 4 bases at J, with 13 bases between the two ends. The CDR3 region is CATGQSLYGYTF. The CDR3 DNA follows: TGTGCCACCGGACAGAGCCTCTATGGCTACACCTTC.

The chain has TRBV7-2 and TRBJ1-1; 8 positions match TRBD1. The CDR3 covers 16 residues. The junction had 10 bases not matched to a gene; V was cut back by 3 bases and J by 4 bases. Per the germline V gene, CDR1 is SGHTA and CDR2 is FQGNSA. CDR3 protein: CASSFMRDRFFTEAFF. The CDR3, as DNA: TGTGCCAGCAGCTTTATGCGGGACAGGTTTTTCACTGAAGCTTTCTTT. Together with reference TRBV7-2 and TRBJ1-1, the CDR3 gives the full variable domain: GAGVSQSPSNKVTEKGKDVELRCDPISGHTALYWYRQSLGQGLEFLIYFQGNSAPDKSGLPSDRFSAERTGGSVSTLTIQRTQQEDSAVYLCASSFMRDRFFTEAFFGQGTRLTVV.

The chain joins TRBV28 to TRBJ2-7, with D perhaps matching TRBD2 (5 bases). Germline V CDR1 and CDR2: MDHEN, SYDVKM. There are 12 residues in the CDR3. Trimming pared 3 bases from V and 6 bases from J, leaving 9 bases between. The chain's CDR3 is CASSFGLREQYF. CDR3 coding DNA: TGTGCCAGCAGTTTCGGACTTCGCGAGCAGTACTTC.

The chain recombines TRBV5-4 with TRBJ1-2, with D unresolved. The CDR3 sequence is 12 residues long. Germline V gene data show CDR1 as SGHNT and CDR2 as YYREEE (reference sequence). The V end lost 2 bases, the J end lost 7 bases, and 9 bases lay between the germline ends. CDR3 loop: CASSFTGSGYTF. The CDR3 region has the DNA TGTGCCAGCAGCTTTACGGGGTCTGGCTACACCTTC.

This clone was recorded once. The rearrangement uses TRBV4-3 and TRBJ2-3; TRBD2 aligns across 10 bases. The J segment lost 6 bases and the V segment lost 1 base, leaving 4 bases of the junction unmatched. CDR1 LGHNA and CDR2 YSLEER come from the germline V gene. The CDR3 totals 15 residues. CDR3 nucleotide sequence: TGCGCCAGCAGCCAAGTAGCGGGGGGAGGGGATACGCAGTATTTT. Translated, it gives CASSQVAGGGDTQYF.

The V and J genes are TRBV11-2 and TRBJ2-3; 9 nucleotides agree with TRBD2. CDR1 SGHAT and CDR2 FQNNGV come from the germline V gene. The trim removed 3 bases at V and 4 bases at J, leaving 5 bases unmatched. This CDR3 has 15 amino acids. CDR3 nucleotides: TGTGCCAGCAGCTTGGGACTAGCCGGGGCAGATACGCAGTATTTT. Its protein product is CASSLGLAGADTQYF.

This chain links TRBV19 with TRBJ1-6; 8 nucleotides agree with TRBD1. This CDR3 has 14 residues. CDR1 is LNHDA and CDR2 is SQIVND in the germline V gene (reference sequence). V was clipped by 7 bases and J by 9 bases; unmatched bases: 8. The CDR3 loop is CASKFGQGASPLHF. The CDR3 bases are TGTGCCAGTAAATTCGGACAGGGCGCTTCACCCCTCCACTTT. The full variable domain, completed using reference TRBV19 and TRBJ1-6, is DGGITQSPKYLFRKEGQNVTLSCEQNLNHDAMYWYRQDPGQGLRLIYYSQIVNDFQKGDIAEGYSVSREKKESFPLTVTSAQKNPTAFYLCASKFGQGASPLHFGNGTRLTVT.

This clone has more than one count but fewer than ten. The chain joins TRBV9 to TRBJ1-1; D is possibly TRBD1 (6 bases). CDR1 is SGDLS and CDR2 is YYNGEE in the germline V gene. The CDR3 is 13 residues long. V was pared by 0 bases and J by 3 bases, with 6 bases between. The CDR3 DNA reads TGTGCCAGCAGCGTAGACAGGGACACTGAAGCTTTCTTT. It encodes CASSVDRDTEAFF.

The genes are TRBV19 and TRBJ2-7; 7 bases agree with TRBD1. Germline-derived CDR1 and CDR2 are LNHDA and SQIVND (reference sequence). The CDR3 has 14 residues. Unmatched junction bases numbered 8, after V lost 3 bases and J lost 6 bases. The CDR3 sequence is CASSMQGDAFEQYF. The CDR3 nucleotides read TGTGCCAGTAGTATGCAGGGGGATGCGTTCGAGCAGTACTTC. Full variable domain (missing parts from reference TRBV19 and TRBJ2-7): DGGITQSPKYLFRKEGQNVTLSCEQNLNHDAMYWYRQDPGQGLRLIYYSQIVNDFQKGDIAEGYSVSREKKESFPLTVTSAQKNPTAFYLCASSMQGDAFEQYFGPGTRLTVT.

In this sample, this clone turned up once. The chain employs TRBV2 and TRBJ2-1; D possibly corresponds to TRBD2 (5 bases). V was shortened by 7 bases and J by 0 bases, with 13 bases between the two germline ends. Germline V lookup: CDR1 SNHLY, CDR2 FYNNEI. The CDR3 is 15 amino acids. The CDR3 nucleotides read TGTGCCAGCATGGAGGCAATGGGCTCCTACAATGAGCAGTTCTTC. Protein: CASMEAMGSYNEQFF. The whole variable domain, remainder taken from reference TRBV2 and TRBJ2-1, is EPEVTQTPSHQVTQMGQEVILRCVPISNHLYFYWYRQILGQKVEFLVSFYNNEISEKSEIFDDQFSVERPDGSNFTLKIRSTKLEDSAMYFCASMEAMGSYNEQFFGPGTRLTVL.

This clone is a singleton in its sample. The CDR3 protein is CASSYYVGQGARDMNTEAFF. CDR3 coding DNA: TGTGCCAGCAGTTACTACGTCGGACAGGGGGCGCGGGACATGAACACTGAAGCTTTCTTT. V gene TRBV6-8 combines with J gene TRBJ1-1; the match to TRBD1 covers 11 bases. V lost 1 base, J lost 0 bases, and 13 bases stayed unmatched. The CDR3 is 20 amino acids. The germline V gene has CDR1 MNHGY and CDR2 SAAAGT.

The V call is TRBV4-3, the J call TRBJ2-5; no clear D gene. This CDR3 has 14 residues. Germline V gene sequence: CDR1 LGHNA, CDR2 YSLEER. V was cut by 1 base and J by 7 bases, with 13 bases left in between. CDR3 in amino acids: CASSQGVNQATQYF. CDR3 DNA sequence: TGCGCCAGCAGCCAAGGGGTTAATCAGGCGACCCAGTACTTC.

The chain couples TRBV29-1 to TRBJ2-5, with D perhaps matching TRBD1 (5 bases). Germline values: CDR1 SQVTM, CDR2 ANQGSEA. The ends were cut back, 7 bases at V and 2 bases at J, with 17 bases in the middle. There are 14 residues in the CDR3. The CDR3 nucleotides are TGCAGCGCTCGAAAGGACAATCTTCAAGAGACCCAGTACTTC. Translated, it gives CSARKDNLQETQYF.

A few counts support this clone. The chain combines TRBV5-1 with TRBJ2-2; 8 bases agree with TRBD1. V trimming: 4 bases; J trimming: 5 bases; junction bases outside the gene matches: 4. Germline V CDR1 and CDR2: SGHRS, YFSETQ. The CDR3 is made up of 14 amino acids. CDR3 in amino acids: CASSRTGQTGELFF. CDR3 in DNA: TGCGCCAGCAGCCGGACAGGGCAAACCGGGGAGCTGTTTTTT.

The rearrangement joins TRBV27 to TRBJ2-2, with D unclear. CDR1 is MNHEY and CDR2 is SMNVEV in the germline V gene (reference sequence). Trimming cost V 2 bases and J 6 bases, with 4 bases left between them. The CDR3 totals 12 residues. CDR3 coding DNA: TGTGCCAGCAGTTTAATAGCCGGGGAGCTGTTTTTT. It specifies CASSLIAGELFF.

The chain combines TRBV5-1 with TRBJ2-1, with a possible D match to TRBD1 (6 bases). The CDR3 runs to 16 residues. V lost 0 bases to trimming and J lost 0 bases, with 10 bases between them. CDR1 is SGHRS and CDR2 is YFSETQ in the germline V gene. The CDR3 nucleotides are TGCGCCAGCAGCTTGGCCCCGGACAGCTCCTACAATGAGCAGTTCTTC. As protein: CASSLAPDSSYNEQFF.